The 14 T cell receptor beta chains below come from one sample, sequenced in a study of T cells in Graves' hyperthyroidism and ophthalmopathy (dated by TCRdb to the late 2010s). The library was made by multiplex PCR. Sequencing relied on an Illumina HiSeq 2000. The TCR beta CDR3 regions were amplified from RNA transcripts. The TCR CDR3 was subjected to a first round of RT-PCR using the HTBI primer set and the Qiagen OneStep RT-PCR kit. TCRdb cleaned the public reads at Q25 with fastp, built clones with MiXCR and kept in-frame beta chains. For every CDR3 protein sequence, its rows merge into one entry that carries the most common genes and DNA. The sample table contains 500,000 to 600,000 distinct CDR3 sequences; only one count was recorded for just over 45% of them. Clones ranked in the top ten supply about 20% of the sample. Sequenced input: peripheral blood or thyroid tissue (not recorded which). The receptors were gathered from an adult woman with Graves' disease, either hyperthyroidism or ophthalmopathy (not recorded which).

This clonotype was recorded a few times. The rearrangement joins TRBV5-1 to TRBJ2-1; a weak D match, TRBD1 (6 bases). The CDR3 runs to 13 residues. Germline V gives CDR1 SGHRS, CDR2 YFSETQ. Trimming stripped 3 bases from V and 4 bases from J, with 8 bases between. CDR3 bases: TGCGCCAGCAGCTCGACAGGATACAATGAGCAGTTCTTC. This translates into CASSSTGYNEQFF. The variable domain in full, completed from reference TRBV5-1 and TRBJ2-1, reads KAGVTQTPRYLIKTRGQQVTLSCSPISGHRSVSWYQQTPGQGLQFLFEYFSETQRNKGNFPGRFSGRQFSNSRSEMNVSTLELGDSALYLCASSSTGYNEQFFGPGTRLTVL.

As regards this clonotype: Germline and junction disagree at one end, which may indicate a read error. The chain links TRBV29-1 to TRBJ1-1, with 9 nucleotides matching TRBD1. The germline CDR1 and CDR2 sequences are SQVTM and ANQGSEA. This CDR3 comprises 18 residues. As DNA, the CDR3 is TGCAGCGTTTCCGGGACAGGGTTTCATGGCTCCCGCGACACTGAAGCCTTCTTT. Translated, it gives CSVSGTGFHGSRDTEAFF.

This clonotype was observed many times. The rearrangement uses TRBV15 and TRBJ1-4; D remains ambiguous. Germline V lookup: CDR1 LNHNV, CDR2 YYDKDF (reference sequence). The length of the CDR3 is 15 residues. V was trimmed by 0 bases and J by 2 bases, leaving 7 bases between them. CDR3 sequence: CATSRDIRTNEKLFF. The CDR3 region has the DNA TGTGCCACCAGCAGAGATATCCGGACTAATGAAAAACTGTTTTTT.

This clonotype has a count of ten or more. The chain recombines TRBV11-2 with TRBJ2-2; weak D call: TRBD1 (6 bases). The CDR3 runs 17 residues. CDR1 and CDR2 from the germline V gene are SGHAT and FQNNGV. V was shortened by 5 bases and J by 7 bases, with 23 bases between the two germline ends. CDR3 nucleotides: TGTGCCAGCAGCGGGTGGGGACACGGCTTACAGGGCGGGGAGCTGTTTTTT. Its translation: CASSGWGHGLQGGELFF.

This clonotype was picked up many times. The gene calls are TRBV11-2 and TRBJ2-2, with D maybe TRBD1 (6 bases). The CDR3 covers 13 residues. V was trimmed by 4 bases and J by 7 bases, leaving 10 bases between them. The germline V gene encodes CDR1 SGHAT and CDR2 FQNNGV. CDR3 region: CASSSGTIGELFF. In nucleotides, the CDR3 is TGTGCCAGCAGCTCCGGGACAATCGGGGAGCTGTTTTTT.

J is TRBJ1-6 and V is TRBV20-1; no clear D gene. The CDR3 loop spans 15 amino acids. V dropped 2 bases and J dropped 8 bases, with 16 bases sitting between them. The germline V gene encodes CDR1 DFQATT and CDR2 SNEGSKA (reference sequence). CDR3 nucleotide sequence: TGCAGTGCTAGATTATTGGTAGGGCGGGATTCACCCCTCCACTTT. Amino acids: CSARLLVGRDSPLHF.

The chain links TRBV5-1 to TRBJ1-1, with D maybe TRBD1 (5 bases). V was cut by 1 base and J by 3 bases, with 13 bases left in between. The CDR3 contains 15 residues. The germline V gene encodes CDR1 SGHRS and CDR2 YFSETQ. CDR3 region: CASSLSRARDTEAFF. The CDR3 coding sequence is TGCGCCAGCAGCTTGAGCAGGGCGAGGGACACTGAAGCTTTCTTT.

The sample holds a few counts of this clonotype. The V gene is TRBV7-2, the J gene TRBJ2-1; 11 bases line up with TRBD2. V was pared by 3 bases and J by 9 bases, with 7 bases of the junction left unmatched. The length of the CDR3 is 15 residues. Per germline, CDR1 SGHTA and CDR2 FQGNSA. CDR3 in amino acids: CASSFTSGSRIEQFF. CDR3 coding DNA: TGTGCCAGCAGCTTTACTAGCGGGAGTCGGATTGAGCAGTTCTTC.

This clonotype has a single count. The V gene is TRBV2, the J gene TRBJ1-5, with TRBD1 identical over 10 bases. CDR1 is SNHLY and CDR2 is FYNNEI in the germline V gene. The CDR3 extends over 15 amino acids. V was clipped by 5 bases and J by 6 bases; unmatched bases: 7. The CDR3 spells CASSPGTGEGQPQHF. The CDR3 bases are TGTGCCAGCAGTCCCGGGACAGGGGAAGGTCAGCCCCAGCATTTT.

In nucleotides, the CDR3 is TGTGCCATCAGAGAGGGACAGGCGAGCTCCTACGAGCAGTACTTC. This gives the protein CAIREGQASSYEQYF. V is TRBV10-3 and J is TRBJ2-7; TRBD1 agrees at 8 bases. The CDR3 is made up of 15 amino acids. Germline V lookup: CDR1 ENHRY, CDR2 SYGVKD. Trimming took 6 bases from V and 0 from J; bases not matched to a gene: 7.

This clonotype was counted ten times or more. J is TRBJ2-2 and V is TRBV2; no clear D. The CDR3 is made up of 13 amino acids. V dropped 8 bases and J dropped 4 bases, with 11 bases sitting between them. Germline lookup yields CDR1 SNHLY and CDR2 FYNNEI. The CDR3 DNA is TGTGCCAGCCCTCCTGGGTCCACCGGGGAGCTGTTTTTT. It encodes CASPPGSTGELFF.

This clonotype was seen ten or more times. This chain uses TRBV9 with TRBJ2-7, with D unresolved. Trimming left V 4 bases short and J 0 bases short, with 11 bases between. Germline V CDR1 and CDR2: SGDLS, YYNGEE. The CDR3 totals 14 residues. The CDR3 DNA reads as TGTGCCAGCAGCCCGCTACTACGCTCCTACGAGCAGTACTTC. Its protein product is CASSPLLRSYEQYF.

This clonotype was seen ten or more times. The gene calls are TRBV9 and TRBJ2-5; no reliable D call. The CDR3 extends over 14 amino acids. Germline V gives CDR1 SGDLS, CDR2 YYNGEE. V lost 1 base to trimming and J lost 0 bases, with 7 bases between them. In nucleotides, the CDR3 is TGTGCCAGCAGCGTAAGTGGGTACCAAGAGACCCAGTACTTC. This translates into CASSVSGYQETQYF.

The genes are TRBV15 and TRBJ2-5; TRBD1 agrees at 9 bases. Per the germline V gene, CDR1 is LNHNV and CDR2 is YYDKDF (reference sequence). The V gene end was trimmed by 0 bases and the J gene end by 7 bases; junction bases not matched to a gene: 9. The CDR3 is made up of 16 amino acids. The CDR3 region is CATSRDVDRGRGTQYF. The CDR3 DNA sequence: TGTGCCACCAGCAGAGATGTGGACAGGGGAAGGGGGACCCAGTACTTC. Together with reference TRBV15 and TRBJ2-5, the CDR3 gives the full variable domain: DAMVIQNPRYQVTQFGKPVTLSCSQTLNHNVMYWYQQKSSQAPKLLFHYYDKDFNNEADTPDNFQSRRPNTSFCFLDIRSPGLGDTAMYLCATSRDVDRGRGTQYFGPGTRLLVL.